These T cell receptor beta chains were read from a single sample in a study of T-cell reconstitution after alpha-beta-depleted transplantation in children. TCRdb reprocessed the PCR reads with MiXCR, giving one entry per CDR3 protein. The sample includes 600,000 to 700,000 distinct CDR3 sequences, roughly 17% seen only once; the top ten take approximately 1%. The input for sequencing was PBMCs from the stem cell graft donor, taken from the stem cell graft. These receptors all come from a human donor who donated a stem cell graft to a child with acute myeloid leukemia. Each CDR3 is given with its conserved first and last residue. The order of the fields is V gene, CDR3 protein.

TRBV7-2 CASSLQGQGIATYEQYF
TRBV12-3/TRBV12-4 CASITLGGLNTGELFF
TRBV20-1 CSFRWPGTGPSYEQYF
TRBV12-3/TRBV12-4 CASSAPGLAVRETQYF
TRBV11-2 CASSSGSTGTGGYNEQFF
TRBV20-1 CSARGAGSHEQYF
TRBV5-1 CASSLFPPRGGGTDTQYF
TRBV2 CARSSGGGELFF
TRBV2 CASSLQGYDEQFF
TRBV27 CASSLSVLPGETQYF
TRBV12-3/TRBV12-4 CASSPAYGETQYF
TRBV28 CASQSGQGSKDTQYF
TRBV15 CATSGDRLLNSPLHF
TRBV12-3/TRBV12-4 CASSLEGGGGFQDTQYF
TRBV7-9 CASSAPTGLRNTEAFF
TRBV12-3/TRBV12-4 CASSLARVGKKLFF
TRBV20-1 CSAGLEGSSFGQFF
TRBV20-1 CSATGGGQGETQYF
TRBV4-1 CASSQVPPRLASDTQYF
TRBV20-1 CSASRVNTGELFF
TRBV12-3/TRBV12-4 CATSRGTGAKNIQYF
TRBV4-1 CASSQLDLISYNEQFF
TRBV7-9 CASSLVRENEQFF
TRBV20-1 CSARDQGQGFSGYTF
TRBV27 CASTWGKSGANVLTF
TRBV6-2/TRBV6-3 CATRTSGGYEQFF
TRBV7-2 CASSLGLPSSTDTQYF